Sequencing of this T cell receptor beta chain was carried out in a study of shared T cell receptors in the human thymus. V was clipped by 4 bases and J by 2 bases, with 9 bases between them. The CDR3 is 14 amino acids. CDR1 is SGHDN, CDR2 FVKESK, per germline. This clone was picked up one time. Data came from immunoSEQ multiplex PCR; TCRdb stores just in-frame clones and leaves some out. Of 640,000 or so clones in the sample, more than 70% were seen once. The same data also contributed to another study, on human thymus T cells. That investigation notes: What appeared biased in thymic and blood repertoires was the usage of V and J genes.

This TCR was recovered from a boy in the first two years of life with a congenital heart defect. The genes are TRBV14 and TRBJ1-3; possible D gene TRBD1, 6 bases. The sequenced material came from thymocytes. The CDR3 DNA reads as TGTGCCAGCAGCCCAAACAGGGCTGGAAACACCATATATTTT. It yields the protein CASSPNRAGNTIYF. Full variable domain (outside the CDR3, taken from reference TRBV14 and TRBJ1-3): EAGVTQFPSHSVIEKGQTVTLRCDPISGHDNLYWYRRVMGKEIKFLLHFVKESKQDESGMPNNRFLAERTGGTYSTLKVQPAELEDSGVYFCASSPNRAGNTIYFGEGSWLTVV.